This entry concerns a single TCR beta chain. This sample stems from a study of CD8 T cells in Susac syndrome. RNA, at about 0.45 to 1 ug, was reverse transcribed with random hexamers. By means of immunoSEQ multiplex PCR, TCR beta CDR3 spanning 54 Vbeta and 13 Jbeta underwent amplification. Each CDR3 protein gets one entry after TCRdb re-called the immunoSEQ multiplex PCR reads with MiXCR. The table includes roughly 150,000 distinct CDR3 sequences, around 95% detected once. The CDR3 contains 14 residues. Trimming removed 6 bases from V and 1 base from J, with 12 bases in between. CDR1 is MNHEY and CDR2 is SVGAGI in the germline V gene.

What was sequenced was CD8+ T cells from PBMCs. The gene calls are TRBV6-5 and TRBJ1-1; D is uncertain. The receptor was isolated from a human donor with multiple sclerosis. In DNA, the CDR3 is TGTGCCAGCAGAATAAGGGAAGGGAACACTGAAGCTTTCTTT. Protein sequence: CASRIREGNTEAFF.